The T cell receptor (beta chain) described here comes from a study of cytomegalovirus exposure and HLA in healthy donors. Whole-study results and caveats: Presence/absence results assume similar sequencing depth per donor, which may not hold. Through in vitro validation, three CMV-associated chains were shown to be specific for CMV antigens.

Turning to this clone: What it binds is unknown.

V trimming: 5 bases; J trimming: 6 bases; junction bases outside the gene matches: 8. From germline, CDR1 is LNHNV and CDR2 YYDKDF (reference sequence). This CDR3 is built from 15 residues. This PCR relied on a set of 60 Vbeta primers and 13 Jbeta primers. TCRdb keeps only in-frame clones here, not all; method: immunoSEQ multiplex PCR. The profile covers around 150,000 clones, with roughly two thirds appearing a single time and under 3.5% taken by the ten largest. J is TRBJ2-1 and V is TRBV15, with 9 bases aligning to TRBD2. This TCR came from a woman in her twenties or thirties in good health and CMV-seronegative. Sequenced material: PBMCs. The CDR3: CATSLRLAEGNEQFF. The CDR3 DNA reads as TGTGCCACCAGCCTACGACTAGCGGAGGGCAATGAGCAGTTCTTC.